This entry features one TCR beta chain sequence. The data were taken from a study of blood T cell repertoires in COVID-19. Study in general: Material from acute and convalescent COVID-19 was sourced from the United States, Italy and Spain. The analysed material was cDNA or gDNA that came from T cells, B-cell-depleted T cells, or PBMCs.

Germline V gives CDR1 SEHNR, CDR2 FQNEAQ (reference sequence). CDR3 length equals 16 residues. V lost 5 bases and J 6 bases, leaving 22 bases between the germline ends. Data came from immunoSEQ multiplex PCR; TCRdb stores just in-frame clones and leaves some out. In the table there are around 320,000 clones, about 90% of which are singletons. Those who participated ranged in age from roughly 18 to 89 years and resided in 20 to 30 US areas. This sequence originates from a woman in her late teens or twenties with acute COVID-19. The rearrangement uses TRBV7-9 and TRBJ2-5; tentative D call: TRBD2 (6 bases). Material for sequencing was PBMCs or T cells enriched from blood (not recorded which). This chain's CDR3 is CASSRWGDPALKTQYF. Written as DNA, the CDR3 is TGTGCCAGCAGCCGCTGGGGGGATCCCGCCCTCAAGACCCAGTACTTC.